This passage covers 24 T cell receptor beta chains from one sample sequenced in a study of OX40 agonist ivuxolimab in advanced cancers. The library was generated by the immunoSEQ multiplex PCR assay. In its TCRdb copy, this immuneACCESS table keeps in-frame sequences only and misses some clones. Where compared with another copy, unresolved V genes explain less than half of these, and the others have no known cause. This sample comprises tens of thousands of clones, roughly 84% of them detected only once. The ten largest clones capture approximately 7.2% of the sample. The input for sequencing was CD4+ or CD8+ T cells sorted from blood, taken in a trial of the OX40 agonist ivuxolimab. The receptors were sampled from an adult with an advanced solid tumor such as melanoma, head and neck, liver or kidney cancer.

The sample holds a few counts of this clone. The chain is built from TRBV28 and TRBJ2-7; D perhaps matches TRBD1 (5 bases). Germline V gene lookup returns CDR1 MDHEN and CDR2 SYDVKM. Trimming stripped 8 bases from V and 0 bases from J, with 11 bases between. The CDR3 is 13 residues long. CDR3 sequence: CASLHRSSYEQYF. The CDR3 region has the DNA TGTGCCAGCTTACACAGGAGCTCCTACGAGCAGTACTTC.

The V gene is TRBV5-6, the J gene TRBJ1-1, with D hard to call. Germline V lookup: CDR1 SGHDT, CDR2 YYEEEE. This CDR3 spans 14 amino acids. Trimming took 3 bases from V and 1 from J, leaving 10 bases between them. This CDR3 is CASSSVGWNTEAFF. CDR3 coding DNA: TGTGCCAGCAGCTCCGTGGGGTGGAACACTGAAGCTTTCTTT.

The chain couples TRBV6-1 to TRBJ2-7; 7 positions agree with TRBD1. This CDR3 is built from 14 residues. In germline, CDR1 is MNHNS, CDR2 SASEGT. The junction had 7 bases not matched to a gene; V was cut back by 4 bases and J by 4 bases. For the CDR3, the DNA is TGTGCCAGCAGTGGGCAGACAGGGCGGTACGAGCAGTACTTC. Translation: CASSGQTGRYEQYF.

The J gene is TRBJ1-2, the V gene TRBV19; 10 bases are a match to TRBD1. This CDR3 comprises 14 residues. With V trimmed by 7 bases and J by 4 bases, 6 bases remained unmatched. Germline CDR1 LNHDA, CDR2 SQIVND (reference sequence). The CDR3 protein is CASIGTGEGYGYTF. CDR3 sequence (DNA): TGTGCCAGTATTGGGACAGGGGAGGGCTATGGCTACACCTTC. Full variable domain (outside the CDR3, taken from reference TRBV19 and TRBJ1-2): DGGITQSPKYLFRKEGQNVTLSCEQNLNHDAMYWYRQDPGQGLRLIYYSQIVNDFQKGDIAEGYSVSREKKESFPLTVTSAQKNPTAFYLCASIGTGEGYGYTFGSGTRLTVV.

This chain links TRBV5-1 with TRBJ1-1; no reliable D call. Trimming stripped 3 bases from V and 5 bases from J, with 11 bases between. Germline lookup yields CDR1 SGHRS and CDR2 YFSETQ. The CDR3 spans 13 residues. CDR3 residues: CASSSARDTEAFF. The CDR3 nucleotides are TGCGCCAGCAGCTCGGCGAGGGATACTGAAGCTTTCTTT.

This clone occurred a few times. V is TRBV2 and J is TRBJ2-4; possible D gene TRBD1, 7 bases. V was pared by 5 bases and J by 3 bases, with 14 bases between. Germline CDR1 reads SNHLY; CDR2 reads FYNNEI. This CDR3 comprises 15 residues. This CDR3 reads CASSFAGGGKNIQYF. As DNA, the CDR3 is TGTGCCAGCAGTTTTGCAGGGGGAGGCAAAAACATTCAGTACTTC.

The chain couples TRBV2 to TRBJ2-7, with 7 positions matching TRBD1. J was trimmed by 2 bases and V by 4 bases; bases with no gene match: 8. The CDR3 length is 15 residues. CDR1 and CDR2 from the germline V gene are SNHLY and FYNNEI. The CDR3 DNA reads TGTGCCAGCAGTGCAAGTTTGCAGGGGGCCTACGAGCAGTACTTC. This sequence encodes CASSASLQGAYEQYF.

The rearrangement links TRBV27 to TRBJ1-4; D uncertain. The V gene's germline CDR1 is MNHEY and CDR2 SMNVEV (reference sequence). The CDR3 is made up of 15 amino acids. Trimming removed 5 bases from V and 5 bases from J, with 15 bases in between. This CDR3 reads CASSPDYSLNEKLFF. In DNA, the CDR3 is TGTGCCAGCAGTCCGGACTACAGTTTAAATGAAAAACTGTTTTTT.

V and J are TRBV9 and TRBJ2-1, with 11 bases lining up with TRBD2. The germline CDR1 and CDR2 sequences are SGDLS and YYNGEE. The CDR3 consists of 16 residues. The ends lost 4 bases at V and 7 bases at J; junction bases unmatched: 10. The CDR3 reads CASSPLTSGRANEQFF. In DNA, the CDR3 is TGTGCCAGCAGCCCATTAACTAGCGGGAGAGCTAATGAGCAGTTCTTC.

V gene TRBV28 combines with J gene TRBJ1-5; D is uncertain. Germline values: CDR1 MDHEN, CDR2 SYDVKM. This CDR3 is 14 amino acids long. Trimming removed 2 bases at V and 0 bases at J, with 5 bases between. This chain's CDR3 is CASSLTYSNQPQHF. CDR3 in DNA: TGTGCCAGCAGTTTAACTTATAGCAATCAGCCCCAGCATTTT.

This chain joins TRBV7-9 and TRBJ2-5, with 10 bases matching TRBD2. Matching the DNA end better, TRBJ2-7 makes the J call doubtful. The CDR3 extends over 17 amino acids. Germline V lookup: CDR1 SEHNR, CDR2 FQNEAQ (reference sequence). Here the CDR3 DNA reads TGTGCCAGCAGCTTAGGGAGGGCTAGCGGGAGTTTCCACGAGCAGTACTTC. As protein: CASSLGRASGSFHEQYF.

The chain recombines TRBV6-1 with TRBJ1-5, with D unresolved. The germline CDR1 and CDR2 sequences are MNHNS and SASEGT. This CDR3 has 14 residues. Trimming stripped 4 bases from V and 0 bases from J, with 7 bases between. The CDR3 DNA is TGTGCCAGCAGTGTGACGCTTAGCAATCAGCCCCAGCATTTT. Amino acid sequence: CASSVTLSNQPQHF.

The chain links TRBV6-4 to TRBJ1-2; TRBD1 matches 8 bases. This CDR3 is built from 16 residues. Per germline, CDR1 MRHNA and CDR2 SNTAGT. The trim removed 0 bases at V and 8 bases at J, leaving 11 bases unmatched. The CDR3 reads CASSDSSWTGRGGYTF. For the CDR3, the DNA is TGTGCCAGCAGTGACTCGAGTTGGACAGGGAGAGGAGGCTACACCTTC.

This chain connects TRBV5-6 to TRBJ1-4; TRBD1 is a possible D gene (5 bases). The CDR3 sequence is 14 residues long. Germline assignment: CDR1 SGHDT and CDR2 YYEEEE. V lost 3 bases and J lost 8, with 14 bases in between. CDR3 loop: CASSSGPRAEKLFF. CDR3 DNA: TGTGCCAGCAGCTCTGGACCCAGGGCCGAAAAACTGTTTTTT.

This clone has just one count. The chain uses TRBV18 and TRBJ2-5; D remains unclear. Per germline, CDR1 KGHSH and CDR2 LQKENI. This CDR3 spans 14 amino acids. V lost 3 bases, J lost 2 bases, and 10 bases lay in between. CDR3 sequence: CASSPLVRQETQYF. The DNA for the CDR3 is TGTGCCAGCTCACCTCTAGTGCGGCAAGAGACCCAGTACTTC.

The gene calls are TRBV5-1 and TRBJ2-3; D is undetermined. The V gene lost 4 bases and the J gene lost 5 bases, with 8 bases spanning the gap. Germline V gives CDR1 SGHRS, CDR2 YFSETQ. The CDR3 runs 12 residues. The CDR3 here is CASSPPGDTQYF. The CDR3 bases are TGCGCCAGCAGCCCCCCCGGAGATACGCAGTATTTT.

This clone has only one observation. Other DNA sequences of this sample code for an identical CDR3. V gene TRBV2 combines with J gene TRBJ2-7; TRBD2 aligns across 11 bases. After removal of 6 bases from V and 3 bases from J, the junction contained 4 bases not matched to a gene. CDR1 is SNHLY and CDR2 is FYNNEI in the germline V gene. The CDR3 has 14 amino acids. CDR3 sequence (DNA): TGTGCCAGCAGGCAAACTAGCGGGGGCTACGAGCAGTACTTC. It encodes CASRQTSGGYEQYF. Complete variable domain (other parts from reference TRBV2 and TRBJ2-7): EPEVTQTPSHQVTQMGQEVILRCVPISNHLYFYWYRQILGQKVEFLVSFYNNEISEKSEIFDDQFSVERPDGSNFTLKIRSTKLEDSAMYFCASRQTSGGYEQYFGPGTRLTVT.

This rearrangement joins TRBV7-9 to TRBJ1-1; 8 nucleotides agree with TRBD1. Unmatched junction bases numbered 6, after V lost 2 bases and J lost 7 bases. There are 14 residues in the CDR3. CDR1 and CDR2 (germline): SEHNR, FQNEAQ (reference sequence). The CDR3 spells CASSLKQGGFEAFF. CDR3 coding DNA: TGTGCCAGCAGCTTAAAACAGGGGGGTTTTGAAGCTTTCTTT.

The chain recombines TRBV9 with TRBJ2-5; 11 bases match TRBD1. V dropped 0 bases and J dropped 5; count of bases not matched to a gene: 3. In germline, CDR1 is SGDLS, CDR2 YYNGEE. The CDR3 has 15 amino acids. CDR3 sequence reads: CASSVVGTGGETQYF. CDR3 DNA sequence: TGTGCCAGCAGCGTAGTGGGGACAGGGGGGGAGACCCAGTACTTC.

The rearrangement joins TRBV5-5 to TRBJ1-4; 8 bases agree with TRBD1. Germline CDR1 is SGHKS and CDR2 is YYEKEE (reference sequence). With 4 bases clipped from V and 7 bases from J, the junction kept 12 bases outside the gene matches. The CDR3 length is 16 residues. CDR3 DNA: TGTGCCAGCAGCCGAACCATGGGACAGGATGGTGAAAAACTGTTTTTT. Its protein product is CASSRTMGQDGEKLFF.

CDR3 nucleotide sequence: TGTGCCAGCAGCCTAAGGACTAGCGGGAGACCCGGGGAGCTGTTTTTT. It is translated as CASSLRTSGRPGELFF. The chain employs TRBV9 and TRBJ2-2; 13 positions match TRBD2. The V gene end was trimmed by 4 bases and the J gene end by 6 bases; junction bases not matched to a gene: 6. This CDR3 is 16 amino acids long. Per germline, CDR1 SGDLS and CDR2 YYNGEE.

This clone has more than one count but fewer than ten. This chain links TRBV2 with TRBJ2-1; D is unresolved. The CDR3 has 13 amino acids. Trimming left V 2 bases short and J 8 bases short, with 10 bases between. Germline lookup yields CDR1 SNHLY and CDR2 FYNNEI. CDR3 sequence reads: CASSEQLEHEQFF. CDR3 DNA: TGTGCCAGCAGTGAACAATTAGAACATGAGCAGTTCTTC.

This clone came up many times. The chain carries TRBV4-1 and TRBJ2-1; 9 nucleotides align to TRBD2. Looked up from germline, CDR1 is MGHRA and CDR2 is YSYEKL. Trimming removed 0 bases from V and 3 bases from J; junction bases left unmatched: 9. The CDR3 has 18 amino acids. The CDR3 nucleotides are TGCGCCAGCAGCCAAGATGATAATAGCGGGAGATTCTACAATGAGCAGTTCTTC. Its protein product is CASSQDDNSGRFYNEQFF.

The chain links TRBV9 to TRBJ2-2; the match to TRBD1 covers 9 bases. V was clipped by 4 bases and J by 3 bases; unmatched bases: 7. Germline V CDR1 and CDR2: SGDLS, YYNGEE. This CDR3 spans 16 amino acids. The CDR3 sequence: CASSPRDRVYTGELFF. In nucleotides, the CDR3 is TGTGCCAGCAGCCCTCGGGACAGGGTGTACACCGGGGAGCTGTTTTTT.